This T cell receptor (beta chain) was sequenced in a study of cytomegalovirus exposure and HLA in healthy donors. Study-wide points: Within a later analysis, the majority of CMV-associated TCR beta chains appeared HLA-restricted. An assumption of roughly uniform sequencing depth across donors underlay the presence/absence analyses. Researchers catalogued approximately 170 TCR beta chains as cytomegalovirus-associated.

Use of 60 Vbeta and 13 Jbeta primers characterized the PCR. Using immunoSEQ multiplex PCR, the repertoire was profiled, and TCRdb retains in-frame clones only, with some absent. The data show 150,000 or so clones, over 75% seen once. The CDR3 contains 14 residues. The germline V gene encodes CDR1 SGHTA and CDR2 FQGTGA. V was pared by 2 bases and J by 7 bases, with 5 bases of the junction left unmatched. With respect to this clone: Its matching antigen is unknown.

The rearrangement links TRBV7-3 to TRBJ2-4; TRBD2 aligns across 7 bases. The TCR was taken from a man between 45 and 60 years old in good health and CMV-seropositive. Specimen: PBMCs. The DNA for the CDR3 is TGTGCCAGCAGCTTAGGGGGGGGTTTTAACATTCAGTACTTC. As protein: CASSLGGGFNIQYF. Looking up the rest from reference TRBV7-3 and TRBJ2-4 gives the full variable domain: GAGVSQTPSNKVTEKGKYVELRCDPISGHTALYWYRQSLGQGPEFLIYFQGTGAADDSGLPNDRFFAVRPEGSVSTLKIQRTERGDSAVYLCASSLGGGFNIQYFGAGTRLSVL.